Listed below are T cell receptor beta chains from one sample, sequenced in a study of blood T cells in healthy people across ages. TCRdb redid the calling of the 5' RACE reads with MiXCR, one entry per CDR3 protein. Of over a million distinct CDR3 sequences listed, around 27% are singletons. These data are also associated with another study on T cells of mothers and their children.

What was sequenced was blood. Source of these receptors: a girl aged 2-10 years in good health. Both conserved end residues are trimmed from each CDR3.

V: TRBV14; length: 13; CDR3: ASSQAPTGPYEQY
V: TRBV12-5; length: 10; CDR3: ASWRANYGYT
V: TRBV25-1; length: 11; CDR3: ASSEGLGPEQY
V: TRBV7-2; length: 12; CDR3: ASSLESPAYEQY
V: TRBV7-2; length: 12; CDR3: ASSPTGTLVNRH
V: TRBV4-1; length: 15; CDR3: ASSQDRLGAFADTQY
V: TRBV7-2; length: 14; CDR3: ASSPLGAGNQETQY
V: TRBV6-1; length: 13; CDR3: ASSEASGQQETQY
V: TRBV6-2/TRBV6-3; length: 13; CDR3: ASSYYEPSTDTQY
V: TRBV5-1; length: 13; CDR3: ASSSRTGSSGELF
V: TRBV4-1; length: 14; CDR3: ASSQRVQRGKETQY
V: TRBV29-1; length: 11; CDR3: SVRTGGVDTQY
V: TRBV7-9; length: 11; CDR3: ASSLWTPYEQY
V: TRBV5-1; length: 14; CDR3: ASSFWTSGSQDTQY
V: TRBV20-1; length: 12; CDR3: SARGVTQFYEQY
V: TRBV4-2; length: 14; CDR3: ASRNRGLSGANVLT
V: TRBV5-5; length: 14; CDR3: ASSLAAAPPSTEQF
V: TRBV20-1; length: 14; CDR3: SARDLTWGDNSPLH
V: TRBV5-1; length: 13; CDR3: ASSSDAGANQPQH
V: TRBV6-6; length: 12; CDR3: ASSYPGAVTEAF
V: TRBV4-1; length: 11; CDR3: ASSQANQETQY
V: TRBV6-5; length: 12; CDR3: ASSRTPGNTEAF
V: TRBV5-1; length: 11; CDR3: ASSPPGADTQY
V: TRBV29-1; length: 10; CDR3: SGQGHTGELF
V: TRBV29-1; length: 11; CDR3: SVERGPPYEQY
V: TRBV5-6; length: 12; CDR3: ASSLPMGPGELF
V: TRBV20-1; length: 12; CDR3: SARDPVGADTQY
V: TRBV12-5; length: 11; CDR3: ASSEQAPQPQH
V: TRBV2; length: 12; CDR3: ASPGTSVNNEQF
V: TRBV20-1; length: 11; CDR3: SARHSMEETQY
V: TRBV27; length: 12; CDR3: ASSLFMGADTQY
V: TRBV7-9; length: 10; CDR3: ASSLKYDEQF
V: TRBV7-6; length: 13; CDR3: ASSSGTGGNYGYT
V: TRBV9; length: 15; CDR3: ASSAFLDYYSYNEQF
V: TRBV3-1; length: 13; CDR3: ASSQGARNQETQY
V: TRBV28; length: 13; CDR3: ASRHQGAWADTQY
V: TRBV25-1; length: 12; CDR3: ASSALADQETQY
V: TRBV7-9; length: 12; CDR3: ASSLYGDAETQY
V: TRBV27; length: 11; CDR3: ASRSGTYTEAF
V: TRBV5-1; length: 12; CDR3: ASSLTGTAGEQY
V: TRBV15; length: 12; CDR3: ATSEGQGAQPQH
V: TRBV7-8; length: 12; CDR3: ASSRLESSYEQY